Listed here are 10 T cell receptor beta chains from one sample, sequenced in a study of cytomegalovirus exposure and HLA in healthy donors. Generated by immunoSEQ multiplex PCR, the TCRdb table keeps only in-frame clones and is missing some. The table lists over 100,000 clones, roughly 90% of them singletons. Sequencing input: PBMCs. The receptor set was obtained from a woman under 30 in good health and CMV-seropositive.

This chain joins TRBV5-4 and TRBJ2-3, with 8 bases that match TRBD1. This CDR3 has 13 amino acids. CDR1 and CDR2 from the germline V gene are SGHNT and YYREEE (reference sequence). V was clipped by 10 bases and J by 4 bases; unmatched bases: 8. The CDR3 bases are TGTGCCTTGACAGGGGATGTGCCAGATACGCAGTATTTT. It codes for CALTGDVPDTQYF.

V is TRBV27 and J is TRBJ1-4; D gene unclear. Trimming cost V 6 bases and J 4 bases, with 6 bases left between them. Germline V gene lookup returns CDR1 MNHEY and CDR2 SMNVEV (reference sequence). CDR3 size: 12 residues. CDR3 nucleotides: TGTGCCAGCAGGTCTATTAATGAAAAACTGTTTTTT. It specifies CASRSINEKLFF.

This clone was seen a single time. Written as DNA, the CDR3 is TGTGCCAGCAGCGCCGGTACTAGCCAGAGCACAGATACGCAGTATTTT. It codes for CASSAGTSQSTDTQYF. This sequence joins TRBV9 and TRBJ2-3, with D maybe TRBD2 (6 bases). This CDR3 region has 16 residues. Germline CDR1 SGDLS, CDR2 YYNGEE. Between the trimmed V and J ends, which lost 3 bases and 0 bases, there was a span of 14 bases.

The genes are TRBV5-4 and TRBJ2-1, with 14 positions matching TRBD2. The CDR3 consists of 15 residues. The trim removed 2 bases at V and 7 bases at J, leaving 2 bases unmatched. Germline-derived CDR1 and CDR2 are SGHNT and YYREEE (reference sequence). The CDR3 nucleotides read TGTGCCAGCAGCTTCGGACTAGCGGGAGGTAATGAGCAGTTCTTC. Translating gives CASSFGLAGGNEQFF.

This clone has more than one count but fewer than ten. The chain couples TRBV19 to TRBJ1-2, with TRBD1 matching over 10 bases. The CDR3 contains 15 residues. Germline V gives CDR1 LNHDA, CDR2 SQIVND (reference sequence). The V gene end was trimmed by 9 bases and the J gene end by 2 bases; junction bases not matched to a gene: 9. In nucleotides, the CDR3 is TGTGCCAGCTCGCCGGAGACAGGGGGCAACTATGGCTACACCTTC. Translated, it gives CASSPETGGNYGYTF.

This chain links TRBV7-9 with TRBJ2-5, with D possibly matching TRBD2 (5 bases). The V gene's germline CDR1 is SEHNR and CDR2 FQNEAQ (reference sequence). The CDR3 has 14 residues. The V end lost 5 bases, the J end lost 4 bases, and 14 bases lay between the germline ends. CDR3 in DNA: TGTGCCAGCAGCCCCCCCCGGGGTGGAGAGACCCAGTACTTC. It yields the protein CASSPPRGGETQYF.

The chain couples TRBV5-1 to TRBJ2-7; TRBD1 matches 7 bases. This CDR3 is built from 18 residues. Germline-derived CDR1 and CDR2 are SGHRS and YFSETQ. V shed 4 bases and J 1 base; nucleotides not matched to a gene: 17. The CDR3 is CASSPRTSTGAGSYEQYF. The DNA of the CDR3 is TGCGCCAGCAGCCCACGGACTTCTACAGGGGCCGGGTCCTACGAGCAGTACTTC.

The chain links TRBV7-9 to TRBJ2-2; D is uncertain. The CDR3 consists of 15 residues. V lost 2 bases to trimming and J lost 0 bases, with 7 bases between them. Germline lookup yields CDR1 SEHNR and CDR2 FQNEAQ (reference sequence). In DNA, the CDR3 is TGTGCCAGCAGCTTAATTTCCGCGAACACCGGGGAGCTGTTTTTT. This translates into CASSLISANTGELFF. The whole variable domain, filled in from reference TRBV7-9 and TRBJ2-2, reads DTGVSQNPRHKITKRGQNVTFRCDPISEHNRLYWYRQTLGQGPEFLTYFQNEAQLEKSRLLSDRFSAERPKGSFSTLEIQRTEQGDSAMYLCASSLISANTGELFFGEGSRLTVL.

The rearrangement joins TRBV20-1 to TRBJ1-4; TRBD1 might be the D (5 bases). CDR3 length: 11 amino acids. The germline V gene has CDR1 DFQATT and CDR2 SNEGSKA (reference sequence). V lost 4 bases to trimming and J lost 8 bases, with 8 bases between them. The CDR3 nucleotides read TGCAGTGCTAAGAGACAGGAAAAACTGTTTTTT. Its protein is CSAKRQEKLFF.

The genes are TRBV15 and TRBJ2-7; TRBD2 matches at 9 bases. The V and J ends lost 4 bases and 2 bases, in that order; junction bases with no gene match: 9. The germline V gene encodes CDR1 LNHNV and CDR2 YYDKDF (reference sequence). The CDR3 totals 16 residues. The CDR3 spells CATSTRAGGHAYEQYF. DNA for the CDR3: TGTGCCACCAGCACTCGAGCGGGAGGCCATGCCTACGAGCAGTACTTC.